A selection of T cell receptor beta chains follows, all from one sample in a study of blood T cell repertoires in COVID-19. The protocol was immunoSEQ multiplex PCR, while the TCRdb copy is restricted to in-frame clones and leaves out a portion. The table lists roughly 150,000 clones, about 84% of them singletons. Source material: PBMCs or T cells enriched from blood (not recorded which). Source of these receptors: a woman younger than 30 who had been exposed to COVID-19. CDR3s include the opening cysteine and the closing phenylalanine or tryptophan. D genes are given only for firm matches. A clone size is listed for some rows: how often the clone was seen (once, few, many), or a class if it is expanded.

>-|TRBD1|TRBV11-2|TRBJ1-1
TGTGCCAGCAGCTTAGAGACAGGGTATAGCACTGAAGCTTTCTTT
CASSLETGYSTEAFF
>-|TRBD2|TRBV4-2|TRBJ2-2
TGTGCCAGCAGCCAAGAAAGAGCGGGACGTAAGACCGGGGAGCTGTTTTTT
CASSQERAGRKTGELFF
>-|-|TRBV14|TRBJ2-4
TGTGCCAGCAGCCAAGTACAGGCAAACATTCAGTACTTC
CASSQVQANIQYF
>-|TRBD1|TRBV5-1|TRBJ1-2
TGCGCCAGCAGCCAGGGACAGTTTAACTATGGCTACACCTTC
CASSQGQFNYGYTF
>-|-|TRBV3-1/TRBV3-2|TRBJ2-2
TGTGCCAGCAGCCAAGTTGGAGCATACACCGGGGAGCTGTTTTTT
CASSQVGAYTGELFF
>-|-|TRBV11-2|TRBJ1-5
TGTGCCAGCAGCTCCACCTCAGGGGTATGCCAGCCCCAGCATTTT
CASSSTSGVCQPQHF
>-|-|TRBV2|TRBJ1-2
TGTGCCAGCCTGGGCAGTACGATAGGCTACACCTTC
CASLGSTIGYTF
>once|TRBD2|TRBV7-2|TRBJ2-1
TGTGCCAGCAGCTTAGGAGGGACTAGCGGGAGGGCCCGTGAGCAGTTCTTC
CASSLGGTSGRAREQFF
>-|-|TRBV29-1|TRBJ2-7
TGCAGCGTTGGTCGAGACTACGAGCAGTACTTC
CSVGRDYEQYF
>-|-|TRBV11-2|TRBJ2-7
TGTGCCAGCAGCCCCTCAACATACTACGAGCAGTACTTC
CASSPSTYYEQYF
>once|-|TRBV10-3|TRBJ2-7
TGTGCCATCAGTGACAGGTCCCCGTTACTCTTC
CAISDRSPLLF
>-|-|TRBV7-6|TRBJ2-6
TGTGCCAGCAGCACTGGACAGCTACGTGGGGCCAACGTCCTGACTTTC
CASSTGQLRGANVLTF
>-|TRBD1|TRBV7-9|TRBJ2-7
TGTGCCAGCAGCTCCGGGACAGGTCTCTACGAGCAGTACTTC
CASSSGTGLYEQYF
>few|-|TRBV30|TRBJ2-1
TGTGCCGAAGGTTCGGAGCTATACAATGAGCAGTTCTTC
CAEGSELYNEQFF
>-|-|TRBV28|TRBJ1-5
TGTGCCACTTATCGAAGGGCAGGGGGCAATCAGCCCCAGCATTTT
CATYRRAGGNQPQHF
>once|-|TRBV25-1|TRBJ2-1
TGTGCCAGCAGTGAATCCCCCGGCGGGTGGAGCTCCTACAATGAGCAGTTCTTC
CASSESPGGWSSYNEQFF
>-|-|TRBV13|TRBJ2-1
TGTGCCAGCAGCCGACAGTGGTTGGAGCAGTTCTTC
CASSRQWLEQFF
>once|-|TRBV6-1|TRBJ1-2
TGTGCCAGCAGTGAACCAGGGTTGGACTATGGCTACACCTTC
CASSEPGLDYGYTF
>-|-|TRBV5-1|TRBJ1-2
TGCGCCAGCAGGGGGCTCTTCAACTATGGCTACACCTTC
CASRGLFNYGYTF
>-|TRBD2|TRBV27|TRBJ2-5
TGTGCCAGCAGTTTGGGACTAGCGCAAGAGACCCAGTACTTC
CASSLGLAQETQYF
>-|-|TRBV2|TRBJ2-2
TGTGCCAGCAGTGTGGAGGGCGCCGGGGAGCTGTTTTTT
CASSVEGAGELFF
>-|TRBD2|TRBV28|TRBJ2-5
TGTGCCAGCAGTTTAAGGCTAGCGGGAGAGACCCAGTACTTC
CASSLRLAGETQYF
>-|-|TRBV12-3/TRBV12-4|TRBJ1-2
TGTGCCAGCACCCTGGGGGGTTTTGATGGCTACACCTTC
CASTLGGFDGYTF
>once|TRBD2|TRBV11-3|TRBJ2-7
TGTGCCAGCAGCTTAGACATGGTTCATGCCCCTAGCGGGAGCTCCTACGAGCAGTACTTC
CASSLDMVHAPSGSSYEQYF
>-|-|TRBV18|TRBJ2-7
TGTGCCAGCTCACCTCCTAGCTCCTACGAGCAGTACTTC
CASSPPSSYEQYF
>-|TRBD2|TRBV4-3|TRBJ2-1
TGCGCCAGCAGCCAGGACTCTAGCGGGAGGGCCGTGGGTGAGCAGTTCTTC
CASSQDSSGRAVGEQFF
>-|-|TRBV6-5|TRBJ1-2
TGTGCCAGCAGTTACTCCCCCACAGACAGGTCGGGCTACACCTTC
CASSYSPTDRSGYTF
>-|-|TRBV11-3|TRBJ2-1
TGTGCCAGCAGCTTAGAATCGGCTAGCTACAATGAGCAGTTCTTC
CASSLESASYNEQFF
>-|-|TRBV5-1|TRBJ2-2
TGCGCCAGCAGCTTCTATTCCGGGACACTAAACACCGGGGAGCTGTTTTTT
CASSFYSGTLNTGELFF
>-|TRBD1|TRBV27|TRBJ1-2
TGTGCCAGCAGCGAGACAGGGATCGGCTACACCTTC
CASSETGIGYTF
>-|-|TRBV4-3|TRBJ1-1
TGCGCCAGCAGCCAAGGAAAACAGACGATGAACACTGAAGCTTTCTTT
CASSQGKQTMNTEAFF
>-|-|TRBV10-3|TRBJ1-4
TGTGCCATCAGTGACCCAGGCGGGGACGGTGAAAAACTGTTTTTT
CAISDPGGDGEKLFF
>-|TRBD1|TRBV19|TRBJ1-4
TGTGCCAGTAGTCCCAGGGCGGGACAGGGGAATGAAAAACTGTTTTTT
CASSPRAGQGNEKLFF
>-|-|TRBV25-1|TRBJ1-1
TGTGCCAGCACCGAAATGGGCGTGAACACTGAAGCTTTCTTT
CASTEMGVNTEAFF
>-|-|TRBV10-1|TRBJ2-7
TGCGCCAGCAGTGCGGGCAACAGGGACCCCAACGAGCAGTACTTC
CASSAGNRDPNEQYF
>-|-|TRBV10-3|TRBJ1-1
TGTGCCATCAGTGAGTCGGGGAGGGCTGAAGCTTTCTTT
CAISESGRAEAFF
>-|TRBD2|TRBV29-1|TRBJ2-1
TGCAGCGTTGATCGGCTAGCGGGAGGGCCAGCGCCCTACAATGAGCAGTTCTTC
CSVDRLAGGPAPYNEQFF
>-|TRBD2|TRBV3-1/TRBV3-2|TRBJ2-2
TGTGCCAGCAGCCGATCCTTCATAGCGGGCCCGAACACCGGGGAGCTGTTTTTT
CASSRSFIAGPNTGELFF
>-|TRBD2|TRBV6-4|TRBJ2-5
TGTGCCAGCAGCCGACTAGCGGGAGCATCGGAGGCCCAGTACTTC
CASSRLAGASEAQYF
>-|-|TRBV7-2|TRBJ2-5
TGTGCCAGCAGTTTCGGACACCACCAAGAGACCCAGTACTTC
CASSFGHHQETQYF
>-|-|TRBV30|TRBJ1-2
TGTGCCTGGAGCATTAGAGGGCAGATATTTCGGGGCTACACCTTC
CAWSIRGQIFRGYTF
>-|-|TRBV29-1|TRBJ2-2
TGCAGCGTTGAAGCGGCGGGGTCGAACACCGGGGAGCTGTTTTTT
CSVEAAGSNTGELFF
>-|TRBD1|TRBV4-1|TRBJ1-5
TGCGCCAGCAGCCCCTATTGGGACAGTAATCAGCCCCAGCATTTT
CASSPYWDSNQPQHF
>few|TRBD1|TRBV28|TRBJ1-6
TGTGCCAGCAGTTACATACAGGGGTTGAACTCACCCCTCCACTTT
CASSYIQGLNSPLHF
>-|TRBD1|TRBV28|TRBJ2-1
TGTGCCAGCAGTCCGGGACAGGGGGTCAATGAGCAGTTCTTC
CASSPGQGVNEQFF
>-|-|TRBV29-1|TRBJ1-4
TGCAGCTCTCGAGACAGGCCCAATGAAAAACTGTTTTTT
CSSRDRPNEKLFF
>-|-|TRBV6-4|TRBJ2-1
TGTGCCAGCAGTGCCGGCGGGGAAGGCTACAATGAGCAGTTCTTC
CASSAGGEGYNEQFF
>-|-|TRBV9|TRBJ2-1
TGTGCCAGCAGCGTAGGCGGGGTTCTCTCCTCCGGGGGTTACTACAATGAGCAGTTCTTC
CASSVGGVLSSGGYYNEQFF
>many|-|TRBV12-3/TRBV12-4|TRBJ1-2
TGTGCCAGCTATTTCTCCTATGGCTACACCTTC
CASYFSYGYTF
>-|-|TRBV6-5|TRBJ1-1
TGTGCCAGCAGTTCGGCGACAGGAGAAGCTTTCTTT
CASSSATGEAFF
>-|TRBD1|TRBV27|TRBJ1-4
TGTGCCAGCAGTTTATCTAGCAGGGGGGTAGGTGAAAAACTGTTTTTT
CASSLSSRGVGEKLFF
>once|TRBD2|TRBV24-1|TRBJ2-3
TGTGCCACCAGTGATTTGCTAGCGGGAGCTAGCACAGATACGCAGTATTTT
CATSDLLAGASTDTQYF
>-|TRBD2|TRBV3-1/TRBV3-2|TRBJ2-1
TGTGCCAGCAGCCCTAGCGGGAGCGGATACAATGAGCAGTTCTTC
CASSPSGSGYNEQFF